This T cell receptor (beta chain) was identified in a study of graft-versus-host responses after intestinal transplantation. In the study overall: Isolated intestinal, liver-intestinal, or multivisceral transplants had been given to the recipients. The whole recipient group had anti-thymocyte globulin induction followed by tacrolimus and steroids for two to three years. Study-wide findings and caveats: Peak circulating GvH clone levels were associated with early post-transplant HvG declines. Ileal or blood samples showed some GvH clones first, and such clones were also found in recipient marrow.

With respect to this clone: What it recognizes is unknown.

Trimming cost V 3 bases and J 6 bases; bases outside gene matches: 5. This CDR3 comprises 14 residues. Intraepithelial lymphocytes and lamina propria lymphocytes were released through processing of graft tissue. Assay: immunoSEQ multiplex PCR; the TCRdb copy retains only in-frame clones and omits some. This sample has 15,000 or so clones, with about 80% found just once. The TCR originated in a human patient who received an intestinal transplant, so some T cells may come from the graft donor. The chain carries TRBV6-7 and TRBJ2-3, with 8 bases that match TRBD2. TRBV6-7 is marked as an open reading frame, function uncertain. The sample consisted of ileum tissue, taken 17 days after transplant. CDR3 nucleotides: TGTGCCAGCAGTTATTTCCAGCGGGGGGATACGCAGTATTTT. Amino acids: CASSYFQRGDTQYF.